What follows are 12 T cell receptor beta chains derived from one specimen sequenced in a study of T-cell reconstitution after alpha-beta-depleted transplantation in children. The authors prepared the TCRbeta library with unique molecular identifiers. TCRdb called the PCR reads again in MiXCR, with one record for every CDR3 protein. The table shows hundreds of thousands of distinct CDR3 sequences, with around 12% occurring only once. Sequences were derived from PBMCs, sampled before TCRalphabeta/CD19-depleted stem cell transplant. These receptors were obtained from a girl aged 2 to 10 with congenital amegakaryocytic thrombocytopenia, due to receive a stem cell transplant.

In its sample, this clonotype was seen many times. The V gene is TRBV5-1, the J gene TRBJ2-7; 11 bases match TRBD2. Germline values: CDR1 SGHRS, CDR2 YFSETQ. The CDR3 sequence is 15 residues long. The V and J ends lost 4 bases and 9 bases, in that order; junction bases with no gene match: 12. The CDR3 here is CASSLSGTSGAWQYF. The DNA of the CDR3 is TGCGCCAGCAGCCTGTCAGGGACTAGCGGTGCGTGGCAGTACTTC.

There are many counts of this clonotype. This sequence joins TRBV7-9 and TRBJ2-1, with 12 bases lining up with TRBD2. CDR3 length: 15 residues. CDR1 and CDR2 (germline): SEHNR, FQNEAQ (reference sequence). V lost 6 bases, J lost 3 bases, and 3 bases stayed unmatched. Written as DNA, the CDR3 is TGTGCCAGCAGTCTAGCGGGAGGGCTCTACAATGAGCAGTTCTTC. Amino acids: CASSLAGGLYNEQFF.

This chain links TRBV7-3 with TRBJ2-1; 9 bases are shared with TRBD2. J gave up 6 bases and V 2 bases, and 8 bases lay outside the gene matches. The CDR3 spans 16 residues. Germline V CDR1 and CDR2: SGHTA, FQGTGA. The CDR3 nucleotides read TGTGCCAGCAGCTTATACTCTAGCGGGGCCTCCAATGAGCAGTTCTTC. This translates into CASSLYSSGASNEQFF.

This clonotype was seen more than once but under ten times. The CDR3 bases are TGCGCCAGCAGCCCCCAGGGGACTAGCGGTAGCACAGATACGCAGTATTTT. Residues: CASSPQGTSGSTDTQYF. The V and J genes are TRBV4-1 and TRBJ2-3; TRBD2 matches at 11 bases. The ends lost 4 bases at V and 0 bases at J; junction bases unmatched: 6. Germline CDR1 and CDR2: MGHRA and YSYEKL. The CDR3 is 17 residues long.

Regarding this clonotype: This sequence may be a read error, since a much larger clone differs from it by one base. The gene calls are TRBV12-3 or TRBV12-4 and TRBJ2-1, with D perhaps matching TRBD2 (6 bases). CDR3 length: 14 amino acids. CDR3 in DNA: TGTGCCAGCAGAGACTGGAGGGACTCCAATAAGCAGTTCTTC. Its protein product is CASRDWRDSNKQFF.

The CDR3 nucleotides read TGTGCCAGCAGCCTTTCTCCAGAGGAAGGTAATGAGCAGTTCTTC. It encodes CASSLSPEEGNEQFF. The chain uses TRBV16 and TRBJ2-1; D unclear. V lost 4 bases to trimming and J lost 7 bases, with 17 bases between them. This CDR3 contains 15 residues. Per the germline V gene, CDR1 is KGHSY and CDR2 is FQNENV.

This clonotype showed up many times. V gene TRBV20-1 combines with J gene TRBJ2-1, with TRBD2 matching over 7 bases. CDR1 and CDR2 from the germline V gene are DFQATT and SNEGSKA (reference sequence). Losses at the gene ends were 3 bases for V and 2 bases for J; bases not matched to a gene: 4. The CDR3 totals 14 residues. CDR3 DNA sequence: TGCAGTGCTAGGGCGGGAGTCACCTACAATGAGCAGTTCTTC. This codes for CSARAGVTYNEQFF.

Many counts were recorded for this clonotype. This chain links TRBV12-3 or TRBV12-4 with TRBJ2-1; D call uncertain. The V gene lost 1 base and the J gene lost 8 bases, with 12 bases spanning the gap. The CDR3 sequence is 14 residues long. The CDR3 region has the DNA TGTGCCAGCAGTTTAGGGGTCCTCCAGCATGAGCAGTTCTTC. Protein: CASSLGVLQHEQFF.

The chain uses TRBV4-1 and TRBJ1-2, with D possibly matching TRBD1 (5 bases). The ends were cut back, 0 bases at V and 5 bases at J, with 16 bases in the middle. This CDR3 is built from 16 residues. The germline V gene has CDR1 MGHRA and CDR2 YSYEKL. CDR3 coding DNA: TGCGCCAGCAGCCAAGATCCCACAGGCCGGTTTTATGGCTACACCTTC. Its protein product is CASSQDPTGRFYGYTF.

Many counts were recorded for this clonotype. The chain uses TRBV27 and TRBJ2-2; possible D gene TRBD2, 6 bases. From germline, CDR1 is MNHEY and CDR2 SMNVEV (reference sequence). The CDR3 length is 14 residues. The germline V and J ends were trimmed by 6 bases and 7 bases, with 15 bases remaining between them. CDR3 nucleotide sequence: TGTGCCAGCAGGACCGGGAGCATAGGCGGGGAGCTGTTTTTT. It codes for CASRTGSIGGELFF.

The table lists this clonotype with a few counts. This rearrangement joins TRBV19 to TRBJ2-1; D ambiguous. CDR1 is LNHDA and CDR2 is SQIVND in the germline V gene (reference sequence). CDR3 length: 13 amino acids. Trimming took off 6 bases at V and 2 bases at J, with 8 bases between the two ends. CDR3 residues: CASRSWAYNEQFF. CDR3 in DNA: TGTGCCAGTAGATCTTGGGCCTACAATGAGCAGTTCTTC. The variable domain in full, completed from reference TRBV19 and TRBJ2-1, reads DGGITQSPKYLFRKEGQNVTLSCEQNLNHDAMYWYRQDPGQGLRLIYYSQIVNDFQKGDIAEGYSVSREKKESFPLTVTSAQKNPTAFYLCASRSWAYNEQFFGPGTRLTVL.

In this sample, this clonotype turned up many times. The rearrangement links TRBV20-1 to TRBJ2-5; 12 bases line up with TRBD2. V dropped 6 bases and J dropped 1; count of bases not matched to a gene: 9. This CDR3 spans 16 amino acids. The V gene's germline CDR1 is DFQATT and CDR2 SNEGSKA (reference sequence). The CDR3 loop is CSARTGTSGSQETQYF. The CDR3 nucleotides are TGCAGTGCCAGAACCGGGACTAGCGGGTCCCAAGAGACCCAGTACTTC.